The 23 T cell receptor beta chains reported below all come from one sample, sequenced in a study of T cells in Graves' hyperthyroidism and ophthalmopathy. From RNA transcripts, TCR beta CDR3 regions were amplified. The HTBI set primed first-round TCR CDR3 RT-PCR. TCRdb ran MiXCR on the multiplex PCR reads and lists one entry per CDR3 protein. The sample lists around 690,000 distinct CDR3 sequences, 15% to 20% occurring once. Sequenced: blood. The origin of the receptors is a man over 45 with Graves' hyperthyroidism.

To note about this clonotype: A much bigger clone sits one base away, suggesting this may be a read error. The rearrangement joins TRBV3-1 to TRBJ2-5; 8 nucleotides line up with TRBD1. The CDR3 consists of 15 residues. J was trimmed by 6 bases and V by 5 bases; bases with no gene match: 11. Germline V lookup: CDR1 LGHDT, CDR2 YNNKEL (reference sequence). The CDR3: CASSNQGQAFKTQYF. For the CDR3, the DNA is TGTGCCAGCAGCAACCAGGGACAGGCGTTTAAGACCCAGTACTTC.

The V gene is TRBV19, the J gene TRBJ2-1; 11 positions agree with TRBD2. V was clipped by 2 bases and J by 0 bases; unmatched bases: 6. Germline V gene data show CDR1 as LNHDA and CDR2 as SQIVND (reference sequence). The CDR3 covers 18 residues. CDR3 DNA sequence: TGTGCCAGTAGTATACGTCTAGCGGGGGGTAGCTCCTACAATGAGCAGTTCTTC. This gives the protein CASSIRLAGGSSYNEQFF.

In this sample, this clonotype turned up many times. CDR3 bases: TGTGCCAGCGGGACAGACTTCTATGGCTACACCTTC. Translation gives CASGTDFYGYTF. V and J are TRBV28 and TRBJ1-2; TRBD1 matches at 7 bases. This CDR3 region has 12 residues. The germline CDR1 and CDR2 sequences are MDHEN and SYDVKM. V lost 8 bases to trimming and J lost 4 bases; unmatched junction nucleotides: 4.

The chain couples TRBV7-9 to TRBJ2-1, with 11 bases matching TRBD2. CDR3 size: 17 residues. Germline V lookup: CDR1 SEHNR, CDR2 FQNEAQ (reference sequence). The trim removed 2 bases at V and 3 bases at J, leaving 6 bases unmatched. For the CDR3, the DNA is TGTGCCAGCAGCTTATATTCAGGACTAGCGGGCTACAATGAGCAGTTCTTC. This sequence encodes CASSLYSGLAGYNEQFF.

This clonotype occurred many times. The chain carries TRBV11-2 and TRBJ2-7; possibly TRBD2 for D (5 bases). This CDR3 spans 15 amino acids. CDR1 is SGHAT and CDR2 is FQNNGV in the germline V gene. V dropped 5 bases and J dropped 6 bases, with 20 bases sitting between them. The CDR3: CASSVRRGSRAEQYF. The CDR3 coding sequence is TGTGCCAGCAGCGTCCGACGGGGTTCGCGGGCCGAGCAGTACTTC.

The V and J genes are TRBV27 and TRBJ1-1; 7 nucleotides match TRBD1. V was pared by 5 bases and J by 5 bases, with 14 bases of the junction left unmatched. There are 16 residues in the CDR3. The germline CDR1 and CDR2 sequences are MNHEY and SMNVEV (reference sequence). Here the CDR3 DNA reads TGTGCCAGCAGTCCCCAGGGGGTAACGAGAGGTACTGAAGCTTTCTTT. Translating gives CASSPQGVTRGTEAFF.

A few counts support this clonotype. This chain links TRBV19 with TRBJ2-7; weak D call: TRBD1 (6 bases). V lost 3 bases, J lost 0 bases, and 12 bases lay in between. Per the germline V gene, CDR1 is LNHDA and CDR2 is SQIVND (reference sequence). This CDR3 comprises 15 residues. CDR3 residues: CASSIAGASSYEQYF. The CDR3 DNA sequence: TGTGCCAGTAGTATTGCAGGGGCATCCTCCTACGAGCAGTACTTC.

This clonotype was counted a few times. The chain couples TRBV28 to TRBJ1-2; D is undetermined. The CDR3 has 14 residues. Trimming pared 5 bases from V and 7 bases from J, leaving 17 bases between. CDR1 is MDHEN, CDR2 SYDVKM, per germline. The CDR3 DNA follows: TGTGCCAGCAGTCGACTTGGGATGGCCTTTGGCTACACCTTC. It yields the protein CASSRLGMAFGYTF.

The chain employs TRBV5-1 and TRBJ2-1; D is uncertain. Looked up from germline, CDR1 is SGHRS and CDR2 is YFSETQ. V lost 4 bases to trimming and J lost 0 bases, with 14 bases between them. The CDR3 extends over 16 amino acids. DNA of the CDR3: TGCGCCAGCAGCCGAATTTATTTAAACTCCTACAATGAGCAGTTCTTC. Translating gives CASSRIYLNSYNEQFF.

With respect to this clonotype: This may be a read error: a much more frequent sequence differs by one nucleotide. This chain uses TRBV7-8 with TRBJ2-2; tentatively, D is TRBD1 or TRBD2 (5 bases each). This CDR3 spans 13 amino acids. The V gene's germline CDR1 is SGHVS and CDR2 FQNEAQ. CDR3 protein: CSSSQRGHGELFF. In nucleotides, the CDR3 is TGTTCCAGCAGCCAGAGGGGCCACGGGGAGCTGTTTTTT.

A few counts support this clonotype. The chain carries TRBV10-3 and TRBJ2-1; D is tentatively TRBD1 or TRBD2 (6 bases each). V shed 6 bases and J shed 10 bases, with 13 bases lying between them. CDR1 ENHRY and CDR2 SYGVKD come from the germline V gene. The CDR3 runs to 12 residues. DNA for the CDR3: TGTGCCATCAGGGGGGCGGGATGGGAGCAGTTCTTC. Protein sequence: CAIRGAGWEQFF.

This clonotype was found many times. The genes are TRBV11-2 and TRBJ1-2, with D unclear. Germline CDR1 reads SGHAT; CDR2 reads FQNNGV. The CDR3 loop spans 15 amino acids. The V end lost 0 bases, the J end lost 4 bases, and 12 bases lay between the germline ends. CDR3 coding DNA: TGTGCCAGCAGCTTAGAATCCAGGAGCCTCTATGGCTACACCTTC. It codes for CASSLESRSLYGYTF.

The chain couples TRBV19 to TRBJ2-5, with TRBD1 matching over 7 bases. The CDR3 totals 17 residues. Trimming took 4 bases from V and 4 from J; bases not matched to a gene: 15. CDR1 is LNHDA and CDR2 is SQIVND in the germline V gene (reference sequence). This chain's CDR3 is CASSSRQGAAWRETQYF. DNA of the CDR3: TGTGCCAGTAGTAGTCGACAGGGAGCAGCGTGGCGAGAGACCCAGTACTTC.

There are many counts of this clonotype. This chain joins TRBV20-1 and TRBJ2-1; TRBD2 matches 8 bases. Trimming at V came to 0 bases and at J to 3 bases, leaving 7 bases not matched to a gene. CDR1 is DFQATT, CDR2 SNEGSKA, per germline (reference sequence). The CDR3 extends over 16 amino acids. The CDR3 DNA reads as TGCAGTGCTAGAGATCGGGCTAGCGGGTACTACAATGAGCAGTTCTTC. It specifies CSARDRASGYYNEQFF.

The chain joins TRBV6-1 to TRBJ2-1; TRBD1 aligns across 8 bases. V lost 6 bases and J lost 4; bases outside the gene matches: 8. This CDR3 has 15 amino acids. Germline CDR1 MNHNS, CDR2 SASEGT. In DNA form, the CDR3 reads TGTGCCAGCAGGCCCTTCGGGACAGGTTACAATGAGCAGTTCTTC. It yields the protein CASRPFGTGYNEQFF.

The rearrangement links TRBV19 to TRBJ1-1, with D possibly being TRBD1 (5 bases). Trimming removed 5 bases from V and 1 base from J, with 14 bases in between. Germline CDR1 and CDR2: LNHDA and SQIVND (reference sequence). The CDR3 loop spans 15 amino acids. Here the CDR3 DNA reads TGTGCCAGTAGTTTTTTGGGGACGGGGAACACTGAAGCTTTCTTT. Its protein product is CASSFLGTGNTEAFF.

This clonotype occurred many times. The J gene is TRBJ2-7, the V gene TRBV10-3; TRBD1 aligns across 10 bases. The V gene end was trimmed by 6 bases and the J gene end by 2 bases; junction bases not matched to a gene: 4. Germline loops: CDR1 ENHRY, CDR2 SYGVKD. This CDR3 is built from 14 residues. This CDR3 reads CAIRTGTGAYEQYF. CDR3 in DNA: TGTGCCATCAGAACGGGGACAGGGGCCTACGAGCAGTACTTC.

There are many counts of this clonotype. The CDR3 coding sequence is TGTGCCAGCAGCGCGGTCACCATGAACACTGAAGCTTTCTTT. It specifies CASSAVTMNTEAFF. J is TRBJ1-1 and V is TRBV9, with unresolved D. CDR3 length equals 14 residues. The V end was cut by 3 bases, the J end by 0 bases, with 9 bases between. Germline V CDR1 and CDR2: SGDLS, YYNGEE. The full variable domain, rest sourced from reference TRBV9 and TRBJ1-1, is DSGVTQTPKHLITATGQRVTLRCSPRSGDLSVYWYQQSLDQGLQFLIQYYNGEERAKGNILERFSAQQFPDLHSELNLSSLELGDSALYFCASSAVTMNTEAFFGQGTRLTVV.

The chain carries TRBV7-3 and TRBJ2-1; no clear D gene. Germline values: CDR1 SGHTA, CDR2 FQGTGA. Trimming stripped 5 bases from V and 8 bases from J, with 10 bases between. The CDR3 covers 12 residues. CDR3 DNA sequence: TGTGCCAGCAGCCCATACGGCTATGAGCAGTTCTTC. It encodes CASSPYGYEQFF.

The V call is TRBV15, the J call TRBJ1-5; D may be TRBD1 (5 bases). The CDR3 has 14 amino acids. With 0 bases removed from V and 6 bases from J, the gap between germline ends came to 9 bases. Looked up from germline, CDR1 is LNHNV and CDR2 is YYDKDF (reference sequence). Here the CDR3 reads CATSRDRAPQPQHF. CDR3 coding DNA: TGTGCCACCAGCAGAGACAGGGCCCCTCAGCCCCAGCATTTT.

This clonotype was seen at least ten times. The chain is built from TRBV29-1 and TRBJ2-1; D is perhaps TRBD2 (5 bases). The V end lost 8 bases, the J end lost 3 bases, and 14 bases lay between the germline ends. Germline lookup yields CDR1 SQVTM and CDR2 ANQGSEA. The CDR3 extends over 13 amino acids. CDR3 nucleotides: TGCAGCACCAGCGGTGGGCGCTACAATGAGCAGTTCTTC. Translating it yields CSTSGGRYNEQFF.

This clonotype was counted between two and nine times. The chain links TRBV6-2 or TRBV6-3 to TRBJ2-7, with unresolved D. V was cut by 0 bases and J by 0 bases, with 9 bases left in between. The germline V gene encodes CDR1 MNHEY and CDR2 SVGEGT. The CDR3 spans 15 residues. CDR3 DNA sequence: TGTGCCAGCAGTTACTCTTCCCAGTTCTCCTACGAGCAGTACTTC. It encodes CASSYSSQFSYEQYF.

The V and J genes are TRBV5-1 and TRBJ2-2; no reliable D call. Germline V gives CDR1 SGHRS, CDR2 YFSETQ. CDR3 size: 17 residues. Trimming stripped 4 bases from V and 8 bases from J, with 24 bases between. The CDR3 nucleotides read TGCGCCAGCAGCCCCCTTGACATTCTGTCATCACCAGGGGAGCTGTTTTTT. Residues: CASSPLDILSSPGELFF. The variable domain in full, with the rest retrieved from reference TRBV5-1 and TRBJ2-2, is KAGVTQTPRYLIKTRGQQVTLSCSPISGHRSVSWYQQTPGQGLQFLFEYFSETQRNKGNFPGRFSGRQFSNSRSEMNVSTLELGDSALYLCASSPLDILSSPGELFFGEGSRLTVL.